Sequencing of this T cell receptor beta chain was carried out in a study of CD8 T cells in ankylosing spondylitis (dated by TCRdb to the late 2010s). About the full investigation: T cell receptor beta repertoires were profiled in healthy donors and ankylosing spondylitis patients so that disease-linked TCR variants could be found. Peripheral blood samples were taken, and synovial fluid was additionally collected from ankylosing spondylitis patients. The full study cohort was made up of about two dozen ankylosing spondylitis patients and 95 to 130 healthy donors. Study-wide conclusions, independent of this receptor: According to the report, matched synovial fluid samples from ankylosing spondylitis patients were significantly enriched for the disease-linked clones. Blood from ankylosing spondylitis patients appeared to be characterized by a TCR beta motif made up of several highly homologous amino acid variants. Some motif variants had previously been reported in the synovial fluid and blood of reactive arthritis patients, which suggests shared mechanisms of disease initiation. A CD8+ phenotype was shown by the disease-linked clones, which were found at relatively low frequencies in peripheral blood.

CDR1 and CDR2 were assigned from the germline V gene as SGHRS and YFSETQ. The CDR3 measures 15 amino acids from cysteine to phenylalanine. This entry keeps only the CDR3 DNA: 45 bases, framed from base 1. This clonotype has just a few counts. Its antigen is still unknown. One end of the junction fails to match germline, which may point to a read error. TCRdb records Illumina HiSeq 2500 as the sequencer. Quantitative 5'-RACE with molecular barcodes was used to prepare TCR beta libraries. As for the authors' bioinformatics: A new computational method, built on a probabilistic model of VDJ rearrangement, was used to identify disease-linked TCR variants. In-frame beta chains were kept once TCRdb had trimmed the public reads at Q25 with fastp and called clones with MiXCR. Entries are consolidated by CDR3 protein sequence, retaining the most common genes and DNA. Here the V and J calls rest on TCRdb's processing, not on the authors' analysis. The sample yields around 300,000 distinct CDR3 sequences; approximately 10% were counted once. Together, the top ten hold roughly 9.2% of the sample.

Rearrangement joined TRBV5-1 to TRBJ2-7; a stretch of 9 junction bases matches TRBD2. The receptor comes from a female donor with ankylosing spondylitis or in good health (not recorded which). The sequencing sample was made of blood, either unsorted or a sorted T cell fraction (not recorded which). This receptor carries the CDR3 CASSLDGGRAIEQYF. The bases read TGCGCCAGCAGTTTGGATGGCGGGAGGGCCATCGAGCAGTACTTC.